This T cell receptor (beta chain) was profiled in a study of control samples from healthy donors and cancer patients. The data were produced by immunoSEQ multiplex PCR, yet TCRdb's version contains in-frame clones alone and is incomplete. Of about 120,000 clones listed, 88% are singletons. The germline CDR1 and CDR2 sequences are SGHNT and YYREEE (reference sequence). The CDR3 loop spans 14 amino acids. Trimming stripped 1 base from V and 8 bases from J, with 12 bases between. This rearrangement joins TRBV5-4 to TRBJ1-4; D not resolved. The material sequenced was blood. The receptor's source is a woman between 70 and 85 years old in good health. The CDR3 coding sequence is TGTGCCAGCAGCTTGAGGCCAGGTGCGGAAAAACTGTTTTTT. Protein product: CASSLRPGAEKLFF.